This T cell receptor beta chain is from a study of cytomegalovirus exposure and HLA in healthy donors. V lost 0 bases, J lost 4 bases, and 6 bases stayed unmatched. The CDR3 is 15 residues long. Germline V gene data show CDR1 as MNHEY and CDR2 as SVGAGI. Of note for this clone: Its target is not known.

Overall study findings and caveats: Association with HLA alleles at 0.05 false discovery rate was found for 16,951 TCR beta sequences in a later analysis.

PCR involved 60 Vbeta and 13 Jbeta primers. Libraries were prepared by immunoSEQ multiplex PCR; TCRdb keeps only in-frame clonotypes and omits some of them. This table has 150,000 to 200,000 clones, more than 60% appearing once. The J gene is TRBJ2-7, the V gene TRBV6-5; 7 nucleotides align to TRBD2. The TCR originated in a human donor in good health. The sequencing sample was made of PBMCs. The CDR3 nucleotides are TGTGCCAGCAGTTACTCGATAGGGGAGGGGTACGAGCAGTACTTC. Amino acids: CASSYSIGEGYEQYF.